Included here is one T cell receptor beta chain sequence, with context. The antigen is unknown. The germline V gene encodes CDR1 LGHNT and CDR2 FRNRAP. Trimming removed 2 bases from V and 2 bases from J, with 6 bases in between. The CDR3 spans 13 residues. Libraries were prepared by immunoSEQ multiplex PCR; TCRdb keeps only in-frame clonotypes and omits some of them. The sample lists some 71,000 clones, around 83% occurring once. The data are from a study of neoadjuvant anti-PD-1 for oral cavity cancer. Study as a whole: Around day 43, patients without progression received a fourth nivolumab dose before surgery.

General observations from the study: Only a few patients per response group were TCR-analyzed; validation needed.

Blood cells were analyzed directly, without culture or expansion. The specimen comprised PBMCs, sampled before nivolumab (anti-PD-1) treatment. The gene calls are TRBV12-5 and TRBJ1-2; D not resolved. The clonotype originates from a person between 40 and 79 years old with oral cavity squamous cell carcinoma. CDR3 sequence (DNA): TGTGCTAGTGGTTTGAAGAAGAACTATGGCTACACCTTC. This sequence encodes CASGLKKNYGYTF.